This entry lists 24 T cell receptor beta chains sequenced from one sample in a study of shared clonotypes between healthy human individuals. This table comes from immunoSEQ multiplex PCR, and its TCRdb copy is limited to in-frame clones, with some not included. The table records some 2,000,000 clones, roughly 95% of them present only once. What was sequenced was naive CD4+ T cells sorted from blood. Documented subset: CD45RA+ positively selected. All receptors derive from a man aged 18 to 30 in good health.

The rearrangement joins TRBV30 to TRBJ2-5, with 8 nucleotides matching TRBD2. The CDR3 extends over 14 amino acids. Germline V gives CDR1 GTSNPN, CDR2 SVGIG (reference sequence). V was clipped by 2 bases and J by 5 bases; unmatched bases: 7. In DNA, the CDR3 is TGTGCCTGGAGTAACGCGGGAGGAGGTGAGACCCAGTACTTC. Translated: CAWSNAGGGETQYF.

The CDR3 sequence: CASSLPGTYNEQFF. CDR3 DNA sequence: TGTGCCAGCAGCCTACCCGGGACCTACAATGAGCAGTTCTTC. The chain couples TRBV6-6 to TRBJ2-1; D is perhaps TRBD2 (5 bases). CDR3 length equals 14 residues. V was shortened by 6 bases and J by 2 bases, with 11 bases between the two germline ends. Germline V gene lookup returns CDR1 MNHNY and CDR2 SVGAGI (reference sequence).

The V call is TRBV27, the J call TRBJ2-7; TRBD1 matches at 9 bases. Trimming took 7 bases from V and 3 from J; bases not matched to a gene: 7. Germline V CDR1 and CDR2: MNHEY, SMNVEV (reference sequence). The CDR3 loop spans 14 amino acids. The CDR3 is CASNNRGPGYEQYF. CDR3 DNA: TGTGCCAGCAACAACAGGGGGCCGGGCTACGAGCAGTACTTC.

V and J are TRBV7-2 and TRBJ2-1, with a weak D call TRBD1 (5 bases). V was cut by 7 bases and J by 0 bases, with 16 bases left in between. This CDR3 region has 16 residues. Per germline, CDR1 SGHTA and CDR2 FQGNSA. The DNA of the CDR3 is TGTGCCAGCACCACAGGCCGGGTTAGCTCCTACAATGAGCAGTTCTTC. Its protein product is CASTTGRVSSYNEQFF.

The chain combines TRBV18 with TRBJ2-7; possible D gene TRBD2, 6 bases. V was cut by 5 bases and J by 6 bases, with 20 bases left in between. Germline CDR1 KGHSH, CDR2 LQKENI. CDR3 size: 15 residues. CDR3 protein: CASSAVAVPLREQYF. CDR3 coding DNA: TGTGCCAGCTCAGCCGTAGCGGTCCCTCTTCGCGAGCAGTACTTC.

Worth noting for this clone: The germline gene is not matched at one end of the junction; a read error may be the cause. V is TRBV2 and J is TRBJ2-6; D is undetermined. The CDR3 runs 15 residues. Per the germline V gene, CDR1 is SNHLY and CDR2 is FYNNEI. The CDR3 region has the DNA TGTGCCAGCAGGGAAGAAAGCTCTGGGGCCAACGTCCTGACTTTC. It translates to CASREESSGANVLTF.

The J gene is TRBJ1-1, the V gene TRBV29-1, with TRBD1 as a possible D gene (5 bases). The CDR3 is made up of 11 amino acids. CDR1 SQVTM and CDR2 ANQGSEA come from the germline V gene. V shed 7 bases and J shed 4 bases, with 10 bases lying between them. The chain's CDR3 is CSASGGTEAFF. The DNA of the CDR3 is TGCAGCGCCTCTGGGGGCACTGAAGCTTTCTTT.

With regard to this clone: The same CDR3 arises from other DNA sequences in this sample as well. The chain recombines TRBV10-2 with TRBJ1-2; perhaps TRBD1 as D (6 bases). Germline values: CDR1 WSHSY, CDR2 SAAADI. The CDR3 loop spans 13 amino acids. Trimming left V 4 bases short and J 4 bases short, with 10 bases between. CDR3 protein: CASSGGGTYGYTF. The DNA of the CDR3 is TGCGCCAGCAGTGGAGGGGGGACCTATGGCTACACCTTC.

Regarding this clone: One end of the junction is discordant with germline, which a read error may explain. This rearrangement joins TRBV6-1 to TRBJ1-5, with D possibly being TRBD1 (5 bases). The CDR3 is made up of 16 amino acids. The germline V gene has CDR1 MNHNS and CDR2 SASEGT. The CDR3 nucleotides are TGTGCCGGCAGTGAAGAAATAGGGGCATTCAATCAGCCCCAGCATTTT. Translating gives CAGSEEIGAFNQPQHF.

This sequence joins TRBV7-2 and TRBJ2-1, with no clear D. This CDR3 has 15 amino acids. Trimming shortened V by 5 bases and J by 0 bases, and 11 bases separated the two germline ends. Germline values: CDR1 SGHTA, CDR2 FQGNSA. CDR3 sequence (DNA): TGTGCCAGCAGCCGCCAGGAGAGCTCCTACAATGAGCAGTTCTTC. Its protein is CASSRQESSYNEQFF.

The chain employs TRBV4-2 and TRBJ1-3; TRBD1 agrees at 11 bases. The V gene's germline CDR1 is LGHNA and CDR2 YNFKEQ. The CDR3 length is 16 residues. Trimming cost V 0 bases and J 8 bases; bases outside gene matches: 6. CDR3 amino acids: CASSQDPGQGGYTIYF. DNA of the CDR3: TGTGCCAGCAGCCAAGACCCGGGACAGGGGGGATACACCATATATTTT.

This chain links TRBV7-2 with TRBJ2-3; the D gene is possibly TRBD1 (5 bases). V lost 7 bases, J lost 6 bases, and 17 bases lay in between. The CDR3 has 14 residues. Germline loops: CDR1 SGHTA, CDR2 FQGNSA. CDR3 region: CASTPSLNRDTQYF. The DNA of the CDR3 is TGTGCCAGCACCCCGAGCCTAAACAGGGATACGCAGTATTTT.

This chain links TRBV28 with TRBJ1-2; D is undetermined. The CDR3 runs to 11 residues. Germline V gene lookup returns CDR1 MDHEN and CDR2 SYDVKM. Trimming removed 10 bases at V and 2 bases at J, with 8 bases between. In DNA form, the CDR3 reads TGTGCCATAGGCCTCAACTATGGCTACACCTTC. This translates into CAIGLNYGYTF.

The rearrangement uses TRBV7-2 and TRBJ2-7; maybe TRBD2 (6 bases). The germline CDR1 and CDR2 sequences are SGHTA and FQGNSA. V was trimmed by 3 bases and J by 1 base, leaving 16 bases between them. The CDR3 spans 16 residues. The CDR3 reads CASSLGPGRRSYEQYF. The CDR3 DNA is TGTGCCAGCAGCTTGGGACCAGGGAGGAGATCCTACGAGCAGTACTTC. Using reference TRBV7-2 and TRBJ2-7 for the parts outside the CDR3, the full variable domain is GAGVSQSPSNKVTEKGKDVELRCDPISGHTALYWYRQSLGQGLEFLIYFQGNSAPDKSGLPSDRFSAERTGGSVSTLTIQRTQQEDSAVYLCASSLGPGRRSYEQYFGPGTRLTVT.

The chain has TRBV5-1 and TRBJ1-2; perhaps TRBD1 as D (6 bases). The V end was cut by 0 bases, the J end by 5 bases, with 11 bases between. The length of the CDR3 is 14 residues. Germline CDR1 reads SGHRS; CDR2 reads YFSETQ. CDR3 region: CASSLVQGQYGYTF. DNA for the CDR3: TGCGCCAGCAGCTTGGTACAGGGACAATATGGCTACACCTTC.

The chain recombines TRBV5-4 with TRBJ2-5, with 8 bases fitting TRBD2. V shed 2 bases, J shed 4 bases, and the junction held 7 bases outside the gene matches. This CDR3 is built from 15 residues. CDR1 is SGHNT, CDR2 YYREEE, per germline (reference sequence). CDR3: CASSFPGRGVETQYF. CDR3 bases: TGTGCCAGCAGCTTCCCCGGGAGGGGGGTAGAGACCCAGTACTTC.

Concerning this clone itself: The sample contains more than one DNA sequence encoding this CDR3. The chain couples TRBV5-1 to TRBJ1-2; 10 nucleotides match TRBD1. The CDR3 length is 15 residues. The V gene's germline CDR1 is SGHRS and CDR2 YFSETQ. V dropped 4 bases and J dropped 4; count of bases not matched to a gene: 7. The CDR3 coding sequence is TGCGCCAGCAGCCCGACAGGGGGCGCAGGCTATGGCTACACCTTC. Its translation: CASSPTGGAGYGYTF.

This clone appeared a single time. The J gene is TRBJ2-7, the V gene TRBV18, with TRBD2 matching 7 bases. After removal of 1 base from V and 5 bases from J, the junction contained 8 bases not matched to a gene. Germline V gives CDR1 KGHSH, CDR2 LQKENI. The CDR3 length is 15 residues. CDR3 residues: CASSPRLAEEDEQYF. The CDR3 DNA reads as TGTGCCAGCTCACCACGGCTAGCGGAGGAGGACGAGCAGTACTTC.

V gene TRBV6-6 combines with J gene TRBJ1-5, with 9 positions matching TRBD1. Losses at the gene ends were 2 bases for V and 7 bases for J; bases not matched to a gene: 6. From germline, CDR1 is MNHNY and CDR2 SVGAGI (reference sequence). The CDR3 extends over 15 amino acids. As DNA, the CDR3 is TGTGCCAGCAGTTACCATACAGGGGGCGGCCAGCCCCAGCATTTT. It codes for CASSYHTGGGQPQHF.

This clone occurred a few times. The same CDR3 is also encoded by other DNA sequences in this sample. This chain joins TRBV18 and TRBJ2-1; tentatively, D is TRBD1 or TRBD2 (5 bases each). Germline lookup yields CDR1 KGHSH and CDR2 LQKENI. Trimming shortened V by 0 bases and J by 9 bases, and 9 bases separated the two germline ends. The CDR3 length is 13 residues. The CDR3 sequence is CASSPPGVTEQFF. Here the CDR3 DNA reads TGTGCCAGCTCACCACCGGGGGTTACTGAGCAGTTCTTC.

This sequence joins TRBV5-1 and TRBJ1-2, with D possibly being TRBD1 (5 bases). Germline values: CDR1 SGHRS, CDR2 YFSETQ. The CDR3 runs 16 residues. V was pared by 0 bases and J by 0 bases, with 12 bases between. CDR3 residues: CASSLAAGPPNYGYTF. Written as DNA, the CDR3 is TGCGCCAGCAGCTTGGCCGCAGGGCCCCCTAACTATGGCTACACCTTC.

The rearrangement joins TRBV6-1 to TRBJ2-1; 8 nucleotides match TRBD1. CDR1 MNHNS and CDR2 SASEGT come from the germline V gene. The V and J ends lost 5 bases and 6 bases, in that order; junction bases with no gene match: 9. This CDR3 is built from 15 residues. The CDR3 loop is CASSIRAGGINEQFF. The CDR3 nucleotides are TGTGCCAGCAGTATTAGGGCAGGGGGCATCAATGAGCAGTTCTTC.

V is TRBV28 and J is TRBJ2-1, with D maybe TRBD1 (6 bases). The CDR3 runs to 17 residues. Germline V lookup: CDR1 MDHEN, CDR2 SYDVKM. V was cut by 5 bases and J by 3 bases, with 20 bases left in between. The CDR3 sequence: CASSRSLGTTSYNEQFF. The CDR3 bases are TGTGCCAGCAGTCGTAGTCTCGGGACAACAAGCTACAATGAGCAGTTCTTC.

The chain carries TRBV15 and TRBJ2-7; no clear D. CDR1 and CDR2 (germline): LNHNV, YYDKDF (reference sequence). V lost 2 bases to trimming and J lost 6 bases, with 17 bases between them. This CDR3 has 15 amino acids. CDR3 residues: CATSRPSGHPGEQYF. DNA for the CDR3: TGTGCCACCAGCAGACCGTCCGGTCATCCGGGCGAGCAGTACTTC.